This T cell receptor beta chain comes out of a study of T cells after yellow fever vaccination. Overall study context: The fractions with low cell numbers were processed using SMART-Seq v4 Ultra Low Input.

General study findings and limits: Within FACS-sorted repertoires, abundant clonotypes contaminating from the bulk population could be present. Primary-vaccination clones mostly resurfaced post-booster (less than 98% CD4, about 87% CD8). Secondary responses were weaker yet peaked faster, day 5 versus 15.

This clonotype was counted only a few times. Its matching antigen is unknown. Trimming left V 6 bases short and J 12 bases short, with 17 bases between. Germline V gives CDR1 MDHEN, CDR2 SYDVKM. The CDR3 length is 12 residues. One entry per CDR3 protein results from TCRdb running MiXCR on the 5' RACE reads. The sample shows hundreds of thousands of distinct CDR3 sequences, about 5.2% of them seen only once. The rearrangement joins TRBV28 to TRBJ1-2, with D tentatively TRBD1 (6 bases). This receptor was identified in a man aged 18 to 30 who received the YFV17D yellow fever vaccine. This specimen consisted of CD4+ T cells sorted from PBMCs, obtained on the day of the yellow fever booster vaccination. CDR3 in amino acids: CASSSEKRGHTF. CDR3 coding DNA: TGTGCCAGCAGCTCGGAAAAGCGGGGGCACACCTTC.